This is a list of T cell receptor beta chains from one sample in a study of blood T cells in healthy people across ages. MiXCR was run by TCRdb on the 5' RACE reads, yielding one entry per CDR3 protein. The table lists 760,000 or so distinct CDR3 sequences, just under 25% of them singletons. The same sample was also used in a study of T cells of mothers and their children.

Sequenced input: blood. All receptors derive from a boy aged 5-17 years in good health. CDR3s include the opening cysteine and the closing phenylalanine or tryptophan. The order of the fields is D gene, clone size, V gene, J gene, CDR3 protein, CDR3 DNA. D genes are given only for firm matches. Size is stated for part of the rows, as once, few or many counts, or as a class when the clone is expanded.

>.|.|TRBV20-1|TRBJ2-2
CSASGRANTGELFF
TGCAGTGCTAGTGGCAGGGCGAACACCGGGGAGCTGTTTTTT
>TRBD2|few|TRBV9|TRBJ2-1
CASISQGGEQFF
TGTGCCAGCATCTCCCAGGGAGGGGAGCAGTTCTTC
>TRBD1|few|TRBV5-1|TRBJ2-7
CASSLTGGSNEQYF
TGCGCCAGCAGCTTGACAGGGGGCTCGAACGAGCAGTACTTC
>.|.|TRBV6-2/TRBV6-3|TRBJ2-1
CASTEVYGNEQFF
TGTGCCAGCACCGAAGTTTATGGCAATGAGCAGTTCTTC
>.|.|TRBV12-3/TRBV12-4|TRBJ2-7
CASSQRDGKYEQYF
TGTGCCAGCAGTCAACGGGACGGAAAATACGAGCAGTACTTC
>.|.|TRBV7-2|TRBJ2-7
CASSLSAASYEQYF
TGTGCCAGCAGCTTATCGGCAGCCTCCTACGAGCAGTACTTC
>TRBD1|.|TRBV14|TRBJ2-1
CASGTGGFKFF
TGTGCCAGCGGGACAGGGGGCTTCAAGTTCTTC
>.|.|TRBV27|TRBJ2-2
CASSPTDGHRELFF
TGTGCCAGCAGCCCAACGGACGGACATCGGGAGCTGTTTTTT
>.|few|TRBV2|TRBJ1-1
CASNPGTQAEAFF
TGTGCCAGCAATCCCGGGACTCAAGCTGAAGCTTTCTTT
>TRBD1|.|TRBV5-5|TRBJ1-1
CASSLAATGGMNTEAFF
TGTGCCAGCAGCTTGGCCGCGACAGGGGGGATGAACACTGAAGCTTTCTTT
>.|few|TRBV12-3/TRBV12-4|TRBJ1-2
CASSLNSPYGYTF
TGTGCCAGCAGTTTAAACAGCCCCTATGGCTACACCTTC
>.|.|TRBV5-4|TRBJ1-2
CASSDRRTTGGYTF
TGTGCCAGCAGCGATCGTCGGACTACTGGGGGCTACACCTTC
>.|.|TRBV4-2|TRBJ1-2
CASSQGPGTSYTF
TGTGCCAGCAGCCAGGGACCCGGTACGAGCTACACCTTC
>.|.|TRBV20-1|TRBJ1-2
CSALRGDYGYTF
TGCAGTGCATTGAGGGGCGACTATGGCTACACCTTC
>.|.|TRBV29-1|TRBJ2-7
CSVVSNTNYEQYF
TGCAGCGTTGTGTCGAACACCAACTACGAGCAGTACTTC
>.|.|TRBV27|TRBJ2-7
CASSRRRYHEQYF
TGTGCCAGCAGCCGCCGGCGTTACCACGAGCAGTACTTC
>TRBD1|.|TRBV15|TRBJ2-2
CATSNGQGYTGELFF
TGTGCCACCAGCAACGGACAGGGGTACACCGGGGAGCTGTTTTTT
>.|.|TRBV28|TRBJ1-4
CASSSSGATGQLFF
TGTGCCAGCAGCTCCTCTGGTGCGACCGGCCAACTGTTTTTT
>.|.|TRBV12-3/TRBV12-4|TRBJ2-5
CASSADTGFQETQYF
TGTGCCAGCAGTGCTGATACAGGGTTCCAAGAGACCCAGTACTTC
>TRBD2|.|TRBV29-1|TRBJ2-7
CSVARERAYEQYF
TGCAGCGTTGCGCGGGAGCGGGCCTACGAGCAGTACTTC
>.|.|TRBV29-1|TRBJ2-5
CSVGGLVGETQYF
TGCAGCGTTGGGGGTTTAGTGGGGGAGACCCAGTACTTC
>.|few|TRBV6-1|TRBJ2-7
CASIGWDYEQYF
TGTGCCAGCATTGGGTGGGACTACGAGCAGTACTTC
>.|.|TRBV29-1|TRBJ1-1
CSVPGARNTEAFF
TGCAGCGTCCCGGGTGCCAGGAACACTGAAGCTTTCTTT
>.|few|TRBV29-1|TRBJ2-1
CSVEIYVEQFF
TGCAGCGTTGAAATATACGTTGAGCAGTTCTTC
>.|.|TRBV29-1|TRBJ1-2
CSAADTNLAVVTYTF
TGCAGCGCTGCGGACACGAACCTCGCGGTTGTGACGTACACCTTC
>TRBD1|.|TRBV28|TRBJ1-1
CASMLQGANTEAFF
TGTGCCAGCATGTTACAGGGGGCGAACACTGAAGCTTTCTTT
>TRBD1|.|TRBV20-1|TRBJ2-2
CSASRGLAGELFF
TGCAGTGCTAGCAGGGGGCTGGCCGGGGAGCTGTTTTTT
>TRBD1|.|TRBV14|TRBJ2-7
CASSPGQGPHEQYF
TGTGCCAGCAGCCCGGGACAGGGTCCCCACGAGCAGTACTTC
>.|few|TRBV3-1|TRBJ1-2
CASSQEEDDPGYGYTF
TGTGCCAGCAGCCAAGAGGAGGACGATCCTGGGTATGGCTACACCTTC
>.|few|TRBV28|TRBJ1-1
CASRPGQNTEAFF
TGTGCCAGCAGGCCGGGACAAAACACTGAAGCTTTCTTT
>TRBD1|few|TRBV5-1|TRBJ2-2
CASKTGSTGELFF
TGCGCCAGCAAGACAGGGAGCACCGGGGAGCTGTTTTTT